These 24 T cell receptor beta chains were sequenced from one sample in a study of blood T cell repertoires in COVID-19. Method: immunoSEQ multiplex PCR; TCRdb's copy keeps in-frame clones and lacks some. Of some 410,000 clones listed, roughly 90% are singletons. The sequencing input was PBMCs or T cells enriched from blood (not recorded which). These receptors all come from a woman aged 25 to 39 with acute COVID-19.

The chain joins TRBV5-1 to TRBJ1-4, with D tentatively TRBD1 (5 bases). This CDR3 is 14 amino acids long. Germline V gene data show CDR1 as SGHRS and CDR2 as YFSETQ. The V end lost 0 bases, the J end lost 4 bases, and 7 bases lay between the germline ends. The CDR3: CASSLGQLNEKLFF. The DNA of the CDR3 is TGCGCCAGCAGCTTGGGACAGCTTAATGAAAAACTGTTTTTT.

This chain joins TRBV5-8 and TRBJ2-7; weak D call: TRBD1 (5 bases). Germline V gene lookup returns CDR1 SGHTS and CDR2 YDEGEE. The CDR3 loop spans 13 amino acids. V lost 0 bases and J lost 3, with 7 bases in between. The CDR3 bases are TGTGCCAGCAGCTTGGTTCAGGGCTACGAGCAGTACTTC. This codes for CASSLVQGYEQYF.

The chain carries TRBV7-2 and TRBJ1-1; D unresolved. V lost 5 bases and J lost 0, with 13 bases in between. CDR1 is SGHTA, CDR2 FQGNSA, per germline. CDR3 length equals 15 residues. CDR3 bases: TGTGCCAGCAGCCCTAAGGGAGTATTGAACACTGAAGCTTTCTTT. This translates into CASSPKGVLNTEAFF.

The genes are TRBV5-6 and TRBJ1-2, with a tentative D call TRBD1 (5 bases). Germline values: CDR1 SGHDT, CDR2 YYEEEE. V lost 4 bases and J 5 bases, leaving 12 bases between the germline ends. This CDR3 comprises 13 residues. The DNA of the CDR3 is TGTGCCAGCAGCCCACAGGACATGTATGGCTACACCTTC. It encodes CASSPQDMYGYTF.

This clone was observed a handful of times. This chain uses TRBV29-1 with TRBJ2-2; a possible D gene is TRBD2 (5 bases). The CDR3 is 14 residues long. V shed 4 bases and J shed 0 bases, with 9 bases lying between them. Germline CDR1 is SQVTM and CDR2 is ANQGSEA. The CDR3 is CSVVYGANTGELFF. The DNA of the CDR3 is TGCAGCGTTGTCTACGGGGCGAACACCGGGGAGCTGTTTTTT.

The rearrangement uses TRBV7-3 and TRBJ2-3, with TRBD2 matching over 8 bases. Trimming took 5 bases from V and 4 from J; bases not matched to a gene: 5. The CDR3 extends over 14 amino acids. Germline V gene sequence: CDR1 SGHTA, CDR2 FQGTGA. CDR3 sequence (DNA): TGTGCCAGCAGCCGGGGGGGCCCGCCAGATACGCAGTATTTT. Translation: CASSRGGPPDTQYF. Together with reference TRBV7-3 and TRBJ2-3, the CDR3 gives the full variable domain: GAGVSQTPSNKVTEKGKYVELRCDPISGHTALYWYRQSLGQGPEFLIYFQGTGAADDSGLPNDRFFAVRPEGSVSTLKIQRTERGDSAVYLCASSRGGPPDTQYFGPGTRLTVL.

V usage is TRBV4-1 and J usage is TRBJ2-3; 7 bases line up with TRBD1. Germline V lookup: CDR1 MGHRA, CDR2 YSYEKL. V shed 0 bases and J 4 bases; nucleotides not matched to a gene: 4. The CDR3 covers 15 residues. CDR3 residues: CASSQEDRSADTQYF. Here the CDR3 DNA reads TGCGCCAGCAGCCAAGAGGACAGGTCAGCAGATACGCAGTATTTT.

V and J are TRBV29-1 and TRBJ2-7, with D uncertain. CDR1 is SQVTM and CDR2 is ANQGSEA in the germline V gene. CDR3 length: 13 residues. V was shortened by 4 bases and J by 1 base, with 11 bases between the two germline ends. CDR3 region: CSVGSSVSYEQYF. The CDR3 DNA reads as TGCAGCGTTGGTTCGTCAGTTTCCTACGAGCAGTACTTC.

The chain combines TRBV29-1 with TRBJ2-7; D is perhaps TRBD1 (6 bases). The CDR3 is 13 residues long. Trimming left V 4 bases short and J 2 bases short, with 12 bases between. Germline V gene data show CDR1 as SQVTM and CDR2 as ANQGSEA. The CDR3 nucleotides are TGCAGCGTTGTGGGGGCAATAACCTACGAGCAGTACTTC. Its translation is CSVVGAITYEQYF.

J is TRBJ1-2 and V is TRBV6-5, with D unclear. V lost 0 bases and J lost 2, with 4 bases in between. The germline CDR1 and CDR2 sequences are MNHEY and SVGAGI. This CDR3 contains 13 residues. In DNA form, the CDR3 reads TGTGCCAGCAGTTACTCGCGCAACTATGGCTACACCTTC. Encoded protein: CASSYSRNYGYTF.

CDR3 protein: CARSSRQERQGLYEQYF. The CDR3 DNA is TGTGCCAGAAGCTCTCGTCAGGAGAGACAGGGGCTCTACGAGCAGTACTTC. The chain carries TRBV5-3 and TRBJ2-7; 8 positions match TRBD1. TRBV5-3 is an open reading frame, and its role is uncertain. J was trimmed by 3 bases and V by 3 bases; bases with no gene match: 14. CDR3 length: 17 residues.

The chain recombines TRBV5-1 with TRBJ1-5, with 10 bases aligning to TRBD1. With 4 bases clipped from V and 3 bases from J, the junction kept 4 bases outside the gene matches. The CDR3 has 15 amino acids. From germline, CDR1 is SGHRS and CDR2 YFSETQ. Here the CDR3 DNA reads TGCGCCAGCAGCCCCGGGACAGGGGCCAATCAGCCCCAGCATTTT. Amino acids: CASSPGTGANQPQHF.

This clone was seen a single time. The chain joins TRBV10-3 to TRBJ1-2; 9 bases map to TRBD1. V shed 3 bases, J shed 7 bases, and the junction held 15 bases outside the gene matches. This CDR3 is built from 17 residues. Germline V lookup: CDR1 ENHRY, CDR2 SYGVKD. CDR3 amino acids: CAISDYSQTGGPPGYTF. In DNA form, the CDR3 reads TGTGCCATCAGTGACTACTCCCAGACAGGGGGGCCCCCTGGCTACACCTTC.

The chain employs TRBV2 and TRBJ2-1; no reliable D call. The CDR3 spans 15 residues. Germline V gene lookup returns CDR1 SNHLY and CDR2 FYNNEI. Trimming removed 4 bases from V and 0 bases from J, with 10 bases in between. CDR3 protein: CASSVRTSSYNEQFF. In nucleotides, the CDR3 is TGTGCCAGCAGTGTTCGCACGAGCTCCTACAATGAGCAGTTCTTC.

The V and J genes are TRBV7-2 and TRBJ2-1; 14 bases map to TRBD2. Trimming removed 6 bases from V and 8 bases from J; junction bases left unmatched: 12. The CDR3 totals 17 residues. Per the germline V gene, CDR1 is SGHTA and CDR2 is FQGNSA. CDR3 region: CASSLRLAGGPADEQFF. The CDR3 nucleotides are TGTGCCAGCAGTCTCAGACTAGCGGGGGGGCCGGCCGATGAGCAGTTCTTC.

This chain joins TRBV5-1 and TRBJ1-1; 8 bases map to TRBD1. Germline V CDR1 and CDR2: SGHRS, YFSETQ. CDR3 size: 15 residues. The V segment lost 4 bases and the J segment 1 base; nucleotides outside the gene matches: 6. CDR3 bases: TGCGCCAGCAGCCCCACCGGGACAGGGAACACTGAAGCTTTCTTT. Protein product: CASSPTGTGNTEAFF.

The J gene is TRBJ1-2, the V gene TRBV27, with TRBD1 as a possible D gene (5 bases). The CDR3 runs 15 residues. Trimming took off 0 bases at V and 1 base at J, with 9 bases between the two ends. Germline V gene sequence: CDR1 MNHEY, CDR2 SMNVEV (reference sequence). The CDR3 bases are TGTGCCAGCAGTTTATCCCCCAGGGTTAACTATGGCTACACCTTC. Its translation is CASSLSPRVNYGYTF.

The gene calls are TRBV4-3 and TRBJ1-2; a possible D gene is TRBD1 (6 bases). Between the trimmed V and J ends, which lost 0 bases and 9 bases, there was a span of 11 bases. Germline loops: CDR1 LGHNA, CDR2 YSLEER. The length of the CDR3 is 13 residues. DNA of the CDR3: TGCGCCAGCAGCCAAGAGGGCAGGGGTAGCTACACCTTC. Encoded protein: CASSQEGRGSYTF.

The chain carries TRBV27 and TRBJ2-7; D is possibly TRBD2 (6 bases). The CDR3 is 13 residues long. Germline loops: CDR1 MNHEY, CDR2 SMNVEV (reference sequence). The ends were cut back, 10 bases at V and 6 bases at J, with 19 bases in the middle. CDR3 DNA: TGTGCCAACGCAGAAGGGGAGGTAAGCGAGCAGTACTTC. This sequence encodes CANAEGEVSEQYF.

The chain combines TRBV6-5 with TRBJ1-1; the D is unclear. The length of the CDR3 is 13 residues. The germline CDR1 and CDR2 sequences are MNHEY and SVGAGI. Trimming removed 4 bases from V and 0 bases from J, with 6 bases in between. The chain's CDR3 is CASSSQMNTEAFF. CDR3 nucleotides: TGTGCCAGCAGTTCTCAGATGAACACTGAAGCTTTCTTT.

This clone was seen only a few times. The chain carries TRBV7-2 and TRBJ1-6, with 10 bases fitting TRBD1. There are 16 residues in the CDR3. Germline V gene data show CDR1 as SGHTA and CDR2 as FQGNSA. Trimming took 4 bases from V and 0 from J; bases not matched to a gene: 0. CDR3 in DNA: TGTGCCAGCAGCTGGACAGGGGGCTCCTATAATTCACCCCTCCACTTT. Translating gives CASSWTGGSYNSPLHF.

This clone came up a few times. This chain connects TRBV7-8 to TRBJ2-3; 13 nucleotides match TRBD2. This CDR3 region has 19 residues. Germline CDR1 reads SGHVS; CDR2 reads FQNEAQ. V trimming: 1 base; J trimming: 3 bases; junction bases outside the gene matches: 10. CDR3 DNA sequence: TGTGCCAGCAGCTTAGGCAGAACTAGCGGGGGGGCCGGGACAGATACGCAGTATTTT. Translating it yields CASSLGRTSGGAGTDTQYF.

This sequence joins TRBV7-2 and TRBJ2-1, with 8 nucleotides matching TRBD1. V was clipped by 5 bases and J by 0 bases; unmatched bases: 3. Germline CDR1 reads SGHTA; CDR2 reads FQGNSA. This CDR3 is built from 15 residues. The CDR3 here is CASSLGTGSYNEQFF. The CDR3 nucleotides are TGTGCCAGCAGCCTTGGGACAGGCTCCTACAATGAGCAGTTCTTC. The full variable domain, completed using reference TRBV7-2 and TRBJ2-1, is GAGVSQSPSNKVTEKGKDVELRCDPISGHTALYWYRQSLGQGLEFLIYFQGNSAPDKSGLPSDRFSAERTGGSVSTLTIQRTQQEDSAVYLCASSLGTGSYNEQFFGPGTRLTVL.

This clone has at least ten counts. The chain uses TRBV19 and TRBJ2-1, with TRBD1 identical over 7 bases. Germline V gene sequence: CDR1 LNHDA, CDR2 SQIVND (reference sequence). CDR3 size: 16 residues. J gave up 0 bases and V 0 bases, and 2 bases lay outside the gene matches. The CDR3 sequence: CASSIDPGGSYNEQFF. CDR3 in DNA: TGTGCCAGTAGTATAGATCCAGGGGGCTCCTACAATGAGCAGTTCTTC.